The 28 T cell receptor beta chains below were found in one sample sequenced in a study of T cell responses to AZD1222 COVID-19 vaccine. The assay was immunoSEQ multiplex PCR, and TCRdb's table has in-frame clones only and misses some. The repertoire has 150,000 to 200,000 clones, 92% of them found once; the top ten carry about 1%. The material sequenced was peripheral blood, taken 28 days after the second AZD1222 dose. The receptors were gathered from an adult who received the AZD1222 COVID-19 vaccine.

This chain's CDR3 is CASSQAPPPYQDLSYEQYF. Here the CDR3 DNA reads TGCGCCAGCAGCCAAGCGCCCCCACCATACCAGGACCTCTCCTACGAGCAGTACTTC. The genes are TRBV4-1 and TRBJ2-7; D not resolved. Germline V gene sequence: CDR1 MGHRA, CDR2 YSYEKL. Trimming left V 1 base short and J 0 bases short, with 22 bases between. The CDR3 runs 19 residues.

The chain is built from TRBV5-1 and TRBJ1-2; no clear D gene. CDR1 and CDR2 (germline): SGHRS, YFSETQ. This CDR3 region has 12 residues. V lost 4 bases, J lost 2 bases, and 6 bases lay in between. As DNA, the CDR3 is TGCGCCAGCAGCGACAACAACTATGGCTACACCTTC. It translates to CASSDNNYGYTF. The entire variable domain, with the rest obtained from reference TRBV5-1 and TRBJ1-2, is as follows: KAGVTQTPRYLIKTRGQQVTLSCSPISGHRSVSWYQQTPGQGLQFLFEYFSETQRNKGNFPGRFSGRQFSNSRSEMNVSTLELGDSALYLCASSDNNYGYTFGSGTRLTVV.

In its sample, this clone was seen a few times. The DNA for the CDR3 is TGTGCCATCAGTGACCCCCGGGGGAACACTGAAGCTTTCTTT. Its translation: CAISDPRGNTEAFF. The V and J genes are TRBV10-3 and TRBJ1-1; D is unresolved. There are 14 residues in the CDR3. CDR1 is ENHRY, CDR2 SYGVKD, per germline. Trimming took 3 bases from V and 1 from J, leaving 9 bases between them.

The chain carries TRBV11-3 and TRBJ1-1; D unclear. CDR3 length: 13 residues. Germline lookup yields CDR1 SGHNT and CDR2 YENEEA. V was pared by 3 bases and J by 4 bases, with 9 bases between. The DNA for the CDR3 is TGTGCCAGCAGCTTCCAATGGAGCACTGAAGCTTTCTTT. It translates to CASSFQWSTEAFF.

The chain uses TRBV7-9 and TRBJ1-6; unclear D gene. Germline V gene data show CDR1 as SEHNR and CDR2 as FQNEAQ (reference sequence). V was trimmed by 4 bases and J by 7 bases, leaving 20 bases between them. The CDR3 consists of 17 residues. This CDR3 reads CASSSAASGRSNSPLHF. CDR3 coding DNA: TGTGCCAGCAGCTCGGCAGCTTCAGGACGTTCCAATTCACCCCTCCACTTT.

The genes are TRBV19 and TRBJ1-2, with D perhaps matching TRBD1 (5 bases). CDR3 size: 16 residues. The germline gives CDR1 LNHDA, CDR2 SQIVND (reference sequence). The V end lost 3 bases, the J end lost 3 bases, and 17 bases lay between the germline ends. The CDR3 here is CASSISLGQGYYGYTF. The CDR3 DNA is TGTGCCAGTAGTATCTCTCTGGGCCAGGGTTACTATGGCTACACCTTC.

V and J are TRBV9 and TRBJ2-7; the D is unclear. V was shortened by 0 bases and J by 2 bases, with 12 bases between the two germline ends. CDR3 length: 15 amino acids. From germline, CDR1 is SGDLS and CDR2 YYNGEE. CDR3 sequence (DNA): TGTGCCAGCAGCGTAGCCCAGGTACCGACCTACGAGCAGTACTTC. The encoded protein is CASSVAQVPTYEQYF.

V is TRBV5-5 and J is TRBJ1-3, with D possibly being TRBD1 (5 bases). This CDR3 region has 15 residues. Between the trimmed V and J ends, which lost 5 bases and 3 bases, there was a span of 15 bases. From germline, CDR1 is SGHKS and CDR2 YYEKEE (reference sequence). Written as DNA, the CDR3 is TGTGCCAGCAGTACGGGACGCGTAGTTGGAAACACCATATATTTT. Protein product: CASSTGRVVGNTIYF.

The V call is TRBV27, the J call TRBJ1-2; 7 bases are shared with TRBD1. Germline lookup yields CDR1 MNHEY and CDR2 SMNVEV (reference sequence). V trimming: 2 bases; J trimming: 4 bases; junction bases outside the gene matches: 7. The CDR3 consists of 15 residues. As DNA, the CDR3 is TGTGCCAGCAGTTTACATGACAGGGCCCCCTATGGCTACACCTTC. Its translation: CASSLHDRAPYGYTF.

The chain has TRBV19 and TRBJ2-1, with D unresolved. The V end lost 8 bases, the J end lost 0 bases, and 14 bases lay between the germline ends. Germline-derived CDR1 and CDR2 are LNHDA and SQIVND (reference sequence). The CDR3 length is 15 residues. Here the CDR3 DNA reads TGTGCCAGTGCTACCGGGCCGAGCTCCTACAATGAGCAGTTCTTC. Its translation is CASATGPSSYNEQFF. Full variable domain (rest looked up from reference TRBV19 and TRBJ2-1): DGGITQSPKYLFRKEGQNVTLSCEQNLNHDAMYWYRQDPGQGLRLIYYSQIVNDFQKGDIAEGYSVSREKKESFPLTVTSAQKNPTAFYLCASATGPSSYNEQFFGPGTRLTVL.

The CDR3 loop reads CASSLTSGGAADTQYF. CDR3 DNA sequence: TGTGCCAGCAGCTTGACTAGCGGGGGGGCTGCAGATACGCAGTATTTT. The genes are TRBV7-2 and TRBJ2-3; 14 bases align to TRBD2. This CDR3 has 16 residues. Germline V lookup: CDR1 SGHTA, CDR2 FQGNSA. After removal of 3 bases from V and 4 bases from J, the junction contained 3 bases not matched to a gene.

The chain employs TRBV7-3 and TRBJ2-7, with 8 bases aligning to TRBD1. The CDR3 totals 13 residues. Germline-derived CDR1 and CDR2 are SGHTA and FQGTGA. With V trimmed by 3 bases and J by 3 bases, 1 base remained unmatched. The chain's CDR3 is CASSFDRGYEQYF. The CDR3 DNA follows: TGTGCCAGCAGCTTCGACAGGGGCTACGAGCAGTACTTC.

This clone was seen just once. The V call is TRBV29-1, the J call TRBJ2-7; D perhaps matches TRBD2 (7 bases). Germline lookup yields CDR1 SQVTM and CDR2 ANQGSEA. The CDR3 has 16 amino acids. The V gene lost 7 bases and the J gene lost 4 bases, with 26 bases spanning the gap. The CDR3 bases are TGCAGCGGGCTGGGCAGGGGACTAAATCAGGCGTACGAGCAGTACTTC. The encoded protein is CSGLGRGLNQAYEQYF.

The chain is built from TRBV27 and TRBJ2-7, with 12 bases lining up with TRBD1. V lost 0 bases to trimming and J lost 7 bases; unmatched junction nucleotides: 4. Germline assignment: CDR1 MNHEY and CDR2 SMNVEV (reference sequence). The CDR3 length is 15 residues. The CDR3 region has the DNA TGTGCCAGCAGTTTATCAGGGACAGGGGGCGCAGAGCAGTACTTC. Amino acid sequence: CASSLSGTGGAEQYF.

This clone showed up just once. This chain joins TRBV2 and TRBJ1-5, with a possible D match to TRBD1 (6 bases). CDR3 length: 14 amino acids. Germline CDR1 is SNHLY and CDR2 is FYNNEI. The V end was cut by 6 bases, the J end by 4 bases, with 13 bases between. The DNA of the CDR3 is TGTGCCAGCAGCACAAACAGGGATAATCAGCCCCAGCATTTT. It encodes CASSTNRDNQPQHF.

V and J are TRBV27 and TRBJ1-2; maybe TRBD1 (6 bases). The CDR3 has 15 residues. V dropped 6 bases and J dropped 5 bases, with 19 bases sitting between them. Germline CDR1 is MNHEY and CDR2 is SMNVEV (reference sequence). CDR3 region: CASSLGWGRGYGYTF. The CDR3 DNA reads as TGTGCCAGCAGCTTAGGATGGGGGCGCGGGTATGGCTACACCTTC.

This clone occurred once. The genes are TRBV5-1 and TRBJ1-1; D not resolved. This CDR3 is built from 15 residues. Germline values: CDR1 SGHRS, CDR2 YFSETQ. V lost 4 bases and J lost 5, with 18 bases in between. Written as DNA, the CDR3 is TGCGCCAGCAGCCACCACGGGTTGGAAAGGACTGAAGCTTTCTTT. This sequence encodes CASSHHGLERTEAFF. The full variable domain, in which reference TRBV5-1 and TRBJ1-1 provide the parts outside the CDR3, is KAGVTQTPRYLIKTRGQQVTLSCSPISGHRSVSWYQQTPGQGLQFLFEYFSETQRNKGNFPGRFSGRQFSNSRSEMNVSTLELGDSALYLCASSHHGLERTEAFFGQGTRLTVV.

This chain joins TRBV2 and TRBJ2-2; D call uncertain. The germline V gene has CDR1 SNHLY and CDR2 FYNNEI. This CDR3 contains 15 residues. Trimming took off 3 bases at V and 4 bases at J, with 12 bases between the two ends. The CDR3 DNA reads TGTGCCAGCAGTGACCGGACCCGAGGCACCGGGGAGCTGTTTTTT. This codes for CASSDRTRGTGELFF.

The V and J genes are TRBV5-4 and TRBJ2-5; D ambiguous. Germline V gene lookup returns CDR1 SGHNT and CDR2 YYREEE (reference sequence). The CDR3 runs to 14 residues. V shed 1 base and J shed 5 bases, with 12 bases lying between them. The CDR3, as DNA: TGTGCCAGCAGCTTGTCCGTCTCGTACGAGACCCAGTACTTC. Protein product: CASSLSVSYETQYF.

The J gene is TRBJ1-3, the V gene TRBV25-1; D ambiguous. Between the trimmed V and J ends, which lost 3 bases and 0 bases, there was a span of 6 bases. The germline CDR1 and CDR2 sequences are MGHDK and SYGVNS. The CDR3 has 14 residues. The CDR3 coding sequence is TGTGCCAGCAGTGAGGCCAGCTCTGGAAACACCATATATTTT. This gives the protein CASSEASSGNTIYF.

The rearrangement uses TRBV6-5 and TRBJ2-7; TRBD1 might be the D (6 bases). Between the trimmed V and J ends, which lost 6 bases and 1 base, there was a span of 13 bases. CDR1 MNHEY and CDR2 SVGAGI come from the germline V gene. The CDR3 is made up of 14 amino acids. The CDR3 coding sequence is TGTGCCAGCAGAGGGGGTGTGGGGTCCTACGAGCAGTACTTC. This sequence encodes CASRGGVGSYEQYF.

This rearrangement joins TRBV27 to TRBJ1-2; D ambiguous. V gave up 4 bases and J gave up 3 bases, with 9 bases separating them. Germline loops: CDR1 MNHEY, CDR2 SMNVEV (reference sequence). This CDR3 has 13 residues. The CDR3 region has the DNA TGTGCCAGCAGTTCCCACGGGGACTATGGCTACACCTTC. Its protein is CASSSHGDYGYTF.

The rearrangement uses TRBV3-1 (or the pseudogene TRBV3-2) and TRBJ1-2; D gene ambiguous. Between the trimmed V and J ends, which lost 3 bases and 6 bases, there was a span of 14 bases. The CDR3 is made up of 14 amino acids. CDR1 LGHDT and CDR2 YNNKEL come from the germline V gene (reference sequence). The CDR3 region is CASSQRSSIDGYTF. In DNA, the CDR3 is TGTGCCAGCAGCCAGAGGTCTAGTATCGATGGCTACACCTTC.

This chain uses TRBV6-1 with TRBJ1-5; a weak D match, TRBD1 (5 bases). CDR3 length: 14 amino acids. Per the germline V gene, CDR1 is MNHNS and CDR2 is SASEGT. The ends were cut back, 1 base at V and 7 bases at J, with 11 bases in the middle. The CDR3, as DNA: TGTGCCAGCAGTGAAGGGGGGGGAGGACAGCCCCAGCATTTT. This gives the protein CASSEGGGGQPQHF.

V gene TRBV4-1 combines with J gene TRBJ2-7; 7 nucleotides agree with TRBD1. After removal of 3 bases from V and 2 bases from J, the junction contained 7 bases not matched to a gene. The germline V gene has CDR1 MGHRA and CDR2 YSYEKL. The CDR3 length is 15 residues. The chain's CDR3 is CASSHLGQATYEQYF. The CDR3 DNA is TGCGCCAGCAGCCACTTAGGACAGGCAACCTACGAGCAGTACTTC.

The CDR3 loop reads CASSLEGTAPGNTIYF. The CDR3 DNA is TGTGCCAGCAGCTTAGAGGGGACTGCTCCTGGAAACACCATATATTTT. The chain recombines TRBV11-2 with TRBJ1-3; TRBD1 might be the D (5 bases). Trimming left V 0 bases short and J 2 bases short, with 11 bases between. There are 16 residues in the CDR3. Germline-derived CDR1 and CDR2 are SGHAT and FQNNGV.

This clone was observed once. The DNA of the CDR3 is TGCAGTGGCTCGACAGGCTATGGCTACACCTTC. Residues: CSGSTGYGYTF. The chain employs TRBV20-1 and TRBJ1-2, with D perhaps matching TRBD1 (6 bases). The CDR3 sequence is 11 residues long. With 7 bases removed from V and 4 bases from J, the gap between germline ends came to 10 bases. CDR1 is DFQATT, CDR2 SNEGSKA, per germline (reference sequence).

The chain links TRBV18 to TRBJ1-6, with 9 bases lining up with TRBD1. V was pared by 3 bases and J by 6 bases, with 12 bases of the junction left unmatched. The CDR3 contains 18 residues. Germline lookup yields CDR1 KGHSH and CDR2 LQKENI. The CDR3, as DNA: TGTGCCAGCTCACCGGCACTGGGGACAGGGTCCCGTAATTCACCCCTCCACTTT. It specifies CASSPALGTGSRNSPLHF.